A single sample is the source of the 20 T cell receptor beta chains below, sequenced in a study of blood T cell repertoires in COVID-19. Sequencing used immunoSEQ multiplex PCR; TCRdb keeps in-frame clones, though not all of them. This repertoire shows under 450,000 clones, approximately 87% found once; its top ten account for 1.3%. Input material: PBMCs or T cells enriched from blood (not recorded which). Source of these receptors: a young man who had recovered from COVID-19.

This clone appeared a single time. This chain uses TRBV12-5 with TRBJ2-5; 12 nucleotides line up with TRBD2. The CDR3 contains 14 residues. After removal of 7 bases from V and 5 bases from J, the junction contained 5 bases not matched to a gene. CDR1 LGHNT and CDR2 FRNRAP come from the germline V gene. The DNA of the CDR3 is TGTGCTAGTGCGGCTAGCGGGGGGGCCGAGACCCAGTACTTC. As protein: CASAASGGAETQYF.

There are a few counts of this clone. This chain uses TRBV12-3 or TRBV12-4 with TRBJ1-1, with D possibly matching TRBD1 (5 bases). CDR3 length equals 12 residues. Trimming took off 6 bases at V and 7 bases at J, with 12 bases between the two ends. The CDR3 sequence: CASSPDGHEAFF. DNA for the CDR3: TGTGCCAGCAGCCCCGACGGACATGAAGCTTTCTTT.

CDR3 sequence (DNA): TGTGCCAGTAGTATCGAAAGCGTGGGGAGTGGCTACACCTTC. It encodes CASSIESVGSGYTF. This chain uses TRBV19 with TRBJ1-2, with unresolved D. CDR3 length: 14 amino acids. Germline CDR1 LNHDA, CDR2 SQIVND (reference sequence). V lost 3 bases, J lost 7 bases, and 15 bases lay in between.

For this clone: Other nucleotide sequences in the sample specify the same CDR3. This chain joins TRBV11-3 and TRBJ2-1; 13 bases match TRBD2. CDR1 and CDR2 (germline): SGHNT, YENEEA. The ends lost 1 base at V and 6 bases at J; junction bases unmatched: 3. CDR3 length: 16 residues. The DNA of the CDR3 is TGTGCCAGCAGCTTAGGGACTAGCGGGGGACCCAATGAGCAGTTCTTC. Amino acid sequence: CASSLGTSGGPNEQFF.

The V and J genes are TRBV30 and TRBJ1-2; the D is unclear. Germline V CDR1 and CDR2: GTSNPN, SVGIG (reference sequence). V was clipped by 7 bases and J by 0 bases, with 12 bases between them. This CDR3 is built from 13 residues. The CDR3, as DNA: TGTGCCTCCTTTGGGCTGTCTAACTATGGCTACACCTTC. Translation: CASFGLSNYGYTF.

The V and J genes are TRBV4-2 and TRBJ2-1; TRBD1 matches 8 bases. The CDR3 spans 14 residues. Germline V gene sequence: CDR1 LGHNA, CDR2 YNFKEQ. Trimming took 4 bases from V and 8 from J; bases not matched to a gene: 7. The CDR3 DNA sequence: TGTGCCAGCAGCCCAGTTACAGGGGGATATGAGCAGTTCTTC. Translating gives CASSPVTGGYEQFF.

The genes are TRBV6-5 and TRBJ1-1; the D is unclear. Germline V lookup: CDR1 MNHEY, CDR2 SVGAGI. The CDR3 consists of 14 residues. V was pared by 6 bases and J by 1 base, with 12 bases between. The CDR3 sequence: CASRSDGANTEAFF. The DNA for the CDR3 is TGTGCCAGCAGGAGCGACGGAGCGAACACTGAAGCTTTCTTT.

The chain couples TRBV7-2 to TRBJ1-2; D might be TRBD1 (6 bases). Trimming removed 5 bases at V and 2 bases at J, with 18 bases between. There are 16 residues in the CDR3. Germline CDR1 SGHTA, CDR2 FQGNSA. CDR3 protein: CASSAKGDRGNYGYTF. In DNA, the CDR3 is TGTGCCAGCAGCGCGAAGGGGGATAGAGGAAACTATGGCTACACCTTC. The full variable domain, in which reference TRBV7-2 and TRBJ1-2 provide the parts outside the CDR3, is GAGVSQSPSNKVTEKGKDVELRCDPISGHTALYWYRQSLGQGLEFLIYFQGNSAPDKSGLPSDRFSAERTGGSVSTLTIQRTQQEDSAVYLCASSAKGDRGNYGYTFGSGTRLTVV.

The chain links TRBV6-5 to TRBJ1-5, with D possibly matching TRBD1 (5 bases). From germline, CDR1 is MNHEY and CDR2 SVGAGI. The CDR3 loop spans 15 amino acids. Trimming cost V 5 bases and J 4 bases, with 15 bases left between them. CDR3 nucleotides: TGTGCCAGCAGTAGGACACCGGCGGTGAATCAGCCCCAGCATTTT. This codes for CASSRTPAVNQPQHF.

The chain employs TRBV11-3 and TRBJ2-7, with a possible D match to TRBD2 (6 bases). The V gene's germline CDR1 is SGHNT and CDR2 YENEEA. This CDR3 region has 14 residues. The V end was cut by 2 bases, the J end by 1 base, with 9 bases between. CDR3 region: CASSLLSGSYEQYF. CDR3 DNA sequence: TGTGCCAGCAGCTTATTAAGCGGGTCCTACGAGCAGTACTTC.

This chain uses TRBV9 with TRBJ1-2; D possibly corresponds to TRBD1 (6 bases). Trimming stripped 2 bases from V and 8 bases from J, with 13 bases between. The length of the CDR3 is 13 residues. From germline, CDR1 is SGDLS and CDR2 YYNGEE. The CDR3 sequence: CASSVAGAGGYTF. The DNA of the CDR3 is TGTGCCAGCAGCGTTGCGGGGGCTGGAGGCTACACCTTC.

This chain joins TRBV10-2 and TRBJ2-7; 7 bases are shared with TRBD2. The CDR3 contains 15 residues. The V and J ends lost 6 bases and 2 bases, in that order; junction bases with no gene match: 10. Per germline, CDR1 WSHSY and CDR2 SAAADI. The CDR3 DNA sequence: TGCGCCAGCAGCCGGGAGCGGGGCGACCCCTACGAGCAGTACTTC. Protein sequence: CASSRERGDPYEQYF.

The V gene is TRBV21-1, the J gene TRBJ2-1; TRBD1 is the table's D call and was not checked against the DNA. TRBV21-1 is labeled a pseudogene. The CDR3 length is 19 residues. CDR3 in amino acids: CASSNSAQGQGISYNEQFF. DNA of the CDR3: TGTGCCAGCAGCAATTCTGCCCAGGGACAGGGGATTTCCTACAATGAGCAGTTCTTC.

The chain combines TRBV19 with TRBJ1-5; the match to TRBD1 covers 7 bases. From germline, CDR1 is LNHDA and CDR2 SQIVND (reference sequence). V dropped 7 bases and J dropped 4; count of bases not matched to a gene: 4. This CDR3 region has 13 residues. As DNA, the CDR3 is TGTGCCAGTACCAGGGGGGTTAATCAGCCCCAGCATTTT. Amino acid sequence: CASTRGVNQPQHF.

The rearrangement joins TRBV5-1 to TRBJ1-2; 7 bases map to TRBD1. With V trimmed by 4 bases and J by 2 bases, 11 bases remained unmatched. Germline values: CDR1 SGHRS, CDR2 YFSETQ. CDR3 length: 16 residues. CDR3 protein: CASSIDPGQTNYGYTF. The CDR3 nucleotides read TGCGCCAGCAGCATCGATCCGGGACAGACGAACTATGGCTACACCTTC.

The chain employs TRBV4-1 and TRBJ1-1; tentative D call: TRBD1 (6 bases). The CDR3 is made up of 14 amino acids. Per the germline V gene, CDR1 is MGHRA and CDR2 is YSYEKL. V was pared by 1 base and J by 1 base, with 7 bases between. CDR3 amino acids: CASSQGQENTEAFF. The CDR3, as DNA: TGCGCCAGCAGCCAAGGACAGGAGAACACTGAAGCTTTCTTT.

The CDR3 spells CASSTDRAQPQHF. The CDR3 region has the DNA TGTGCCAGCAGTACTGACAGGGCTCAGCCCCAGCATTTT. V usage is TRBV12-3 or TRBV12-4 and J usage is TRBJ1-5; 7 nucleotides match TRBD1. The CDR3 runs to 13 residues. The J segment lost 6 bases and the V segment lost 5 bases, leaving 4 bases of the junction unmatched.

This clone has a single count. V usage is TRBV18 and J usage is TRBJ1-1; TRBD1 might be the D (5 bases). Germline V gives CDR1 KGHSH, CDR2 LQKENI. The ends were cut back, 3 bases at V and 3 bases at J, with 14 bases in the middle. The CDR3 sequence is 15 residues long. The CDR3, as DNA: TGTGCCAGCTCACCTCTAGGAACAGGAGACACTGAAGCTTTCTTT. This sequence encodes CASSPLGTGDTEAFF.

This chain uses TRBV30 with TRBJ1-1; tentative D call: TRBD1 (5 bases). Looked up from germline, CDR1 is GTSNPN and CDR2 is SVGIG (reference sequence). This CDR3 comprises 16 residues. Trimming cost V 2 bases and J 3 bases, with 19 bases left between them. The CDR3 DNA reads TGTGCCTGGAGTCCGACCGGGGGGGTAGGGGACACTGAAGCTTTCTTT. It is translated as CAWSPTGGVGDTEAFF.

J is TRBJ1-4 and V is TRBV9; D is unclear. The CDR3 has 14 amino acids. The V gene lost 0 bases and the J gene lost 10 bases, with 13 bases spanning the gap. In germline, CDR1 is SGDLS, CDR2 YYNGEE. Here the CDR3 reads CASSVDVGTVKLFF. The CDR3 nucleotides are TGTGCCAGCAGCGTAGATGTGGGCACCGTAAAACTGTTTTTT.